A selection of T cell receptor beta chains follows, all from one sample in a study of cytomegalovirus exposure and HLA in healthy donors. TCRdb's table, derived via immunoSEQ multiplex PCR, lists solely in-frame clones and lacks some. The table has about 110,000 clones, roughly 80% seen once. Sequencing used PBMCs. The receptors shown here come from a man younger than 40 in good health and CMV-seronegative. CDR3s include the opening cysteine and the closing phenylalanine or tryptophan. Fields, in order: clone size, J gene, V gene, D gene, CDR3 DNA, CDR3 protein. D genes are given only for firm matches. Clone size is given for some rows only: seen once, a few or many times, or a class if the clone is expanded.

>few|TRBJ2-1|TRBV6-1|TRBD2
TGTGCCAGCAGTGCACGACTAGCGGGATCCTACAATGAGCAGTTCTTC
CASSARLAGSYNEQFF
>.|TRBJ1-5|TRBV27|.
TGTGCCAGCAGCCGTACAGGGCATCAGCCCCAGCATTTT
CASSRTGHQPQHF
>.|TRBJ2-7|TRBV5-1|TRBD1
TGCGCCAGCAGCTGGGGACAGGGCTACGAGCAGTACTTC
CASSWGQGYEQYF
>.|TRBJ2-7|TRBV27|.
TGTGCCAGCAGTTTTGGGACTTCCTACGAGCAGTACTTC
CASSFGTSYEQYF
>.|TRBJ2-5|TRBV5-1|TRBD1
TGCGCCAGCAGCGCGTCCACAGGGGGTGGTGAGACCCAGTACTTC
CASSASTGGGETQYF
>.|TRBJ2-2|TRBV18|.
TGTGCCAGCTCACCCGGACAGGGGGAGCTGTTTTTT
CASSPGQGELFF
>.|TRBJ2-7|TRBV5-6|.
TGTGCCAGCAGTTACGAACAGGGCTCCTACGAGCAGTACTTC
CASSYEQGSYEQYF
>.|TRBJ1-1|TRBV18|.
TGTGCCAGCTCACCACTCGAGGCAGGGCTGGGCACTGAAGCTTTCTTT
CASSPLEAGLGTEAFF
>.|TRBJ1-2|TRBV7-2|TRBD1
TGTGCCAGCAGCTTTGGGACAGGAACGGGTGGCTACACCTTC
CASSFGTGTGGYTF
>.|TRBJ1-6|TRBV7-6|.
TGTGCCAGCAGCGAGGAGGCGATTCTGTCCTCAACCCTCCACTTT
CASSEEAILSSTLHF
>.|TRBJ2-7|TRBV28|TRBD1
TGTGCCAGCTCTATTGGGACAGGTCCCTACGAGCAGTACTTC
CASSIGTGPYEQYF
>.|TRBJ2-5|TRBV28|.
TGTGCCAGCAGTTTGGGTGGGGCCCAAGAGACCCAGTACTTC
CASSLGGAQETQYF
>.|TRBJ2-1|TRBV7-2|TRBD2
TGTGCCAGCAGCTTGACTAGCGGAACCTACAATGAGCAGTTCTTC
CASSLTSGTYNEQFF
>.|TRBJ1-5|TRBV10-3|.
TGTGCCATCAGTGCAGGGTTGGGACAGCCCCAGCATTTT
CAISAGLGQPQHF
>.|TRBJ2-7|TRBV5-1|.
TGCGCCAGCAGCTTGGCTAGCGCAACCGAGCAGTACTTC
CASSLASATEQYF
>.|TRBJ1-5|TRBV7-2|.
TGTGCCAGCAGCCGAGAACTCAACGGCAATCAGCCCCAGCATTTT
CASSRELNGNQPQHF
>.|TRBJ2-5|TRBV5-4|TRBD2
TGTGCCAGCTCCGGTGGACTAGCGGGGGCCAGGGAGACCCAGTACTTC
CASSGGLAGARETQYF
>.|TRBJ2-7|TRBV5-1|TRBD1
TGCGCCAGCAGCTCAGGACAGGCCCAATACGAGCAGTACTTC
CASSSGQAQYEQYF
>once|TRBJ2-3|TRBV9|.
TGTGCCAGCAGTCGTCGACTTGACCCGGATACGCAGTATTTT
CASSRRLDPDTQYF
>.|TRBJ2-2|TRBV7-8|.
TGTGCCAGCAGCTCTAGTAACGCGAACACCGGGGAGCTGTTTTTT
CASSSSNANTGELFF
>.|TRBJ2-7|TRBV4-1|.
TGCGCCAGCAGCCAACAACCACTGCCGGGAGCAACACAATACGAGCAGTACTTC
CASSQQPLPGATQYEQYF
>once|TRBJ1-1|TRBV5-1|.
TGCGCCAGCAGCTTCTACGATATGAACACTGAAGCTTTCTTT
CASSFYDMNTEAFF
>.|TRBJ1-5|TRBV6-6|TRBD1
TGTGCCAGCATCGTGGACAGGGGATTAAATCAGCCCCAGCATTTT
CASIVDRGLNQPQHF
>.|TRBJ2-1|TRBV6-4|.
TGTGCCAGCAGTGACGACGAGGGAGGCCACAATGAGCAGTTCTTC
CASSDDEGGHNEQFF
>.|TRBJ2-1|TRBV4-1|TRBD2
TGCGCCAGCAGCCAAGCCCTAGCGGGGGGAATAACTCACAATGAGCAGTTCTTC
CASSQALAGGITHNEQFF
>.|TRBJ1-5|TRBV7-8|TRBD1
TGTGCCAGCAGCGAACAGGGGGCGGTCAGCAATCAGCCCCAGCATTTT
CASSEQGAVSNQPQHF
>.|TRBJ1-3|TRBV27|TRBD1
TGTGCCAGCCAGCGGACAGGGGTTGGAAACACCATATATTTT
CASQRTGVGNTIYF
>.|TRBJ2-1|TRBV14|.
TGTGCCAGCGCCTCCCTTGACAGGAACAATGAGCAGTTCTTC
CASASLDRNNEQFF
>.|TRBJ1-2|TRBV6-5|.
TGTGCCAGCAGTTACGGGGCGACTTATAACTATGGCTACACCTTC
CASSYGATYNYGYTF
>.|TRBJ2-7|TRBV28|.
TGTGCCAGCAGTCCTTCCCGGGTCCGCGAGCAGTACTTC
CASSPSRVREQYF
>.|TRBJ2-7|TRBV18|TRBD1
TGTGCCAGCTCACCCCCGGGACAGGGGGTCTACGAGCAGTACTTC
CASSPPGQGVYEQYF
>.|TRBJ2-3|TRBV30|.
TGTGCCTGGACCCTCTGGACAGGGAGGGGCACAGATACGCAGTATTTT
CAWTLWTGRGTDTQYF
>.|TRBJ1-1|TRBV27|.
TGTGCCAGCAGTTTATCGGGGACACCTACTGAAGCTTTCTTT
CASSLSGTPTEAFF
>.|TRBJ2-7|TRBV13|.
TGTGCCAGCACCGTGGGGAGAAACTACGAGCAGTACTTC
CASTVGRNYEQYF
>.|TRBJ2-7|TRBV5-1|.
TGCGCCAGCAGCCCAATACAGGGAGGGACGGAGGAGCAGTACTTC
CASSPIQGGTEEQYF
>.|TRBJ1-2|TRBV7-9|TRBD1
TGTGCCAGCAGCTTAGGTATGGGACAGGGTGATAACTATGGCTACACCTTC
CASSLGMGQGDNYGYTF
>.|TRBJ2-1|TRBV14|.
TGTGCCAGCAGCCAAGAAATGAGCGGTTACAATGAGCAGTTCTTC
CASSQEMSGYNEQFF
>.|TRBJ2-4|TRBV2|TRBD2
TGTGCCAGCAGTGAAAATGTCGGGGGGAACATTCAGTACTTC
CASSENVGGNIQYF
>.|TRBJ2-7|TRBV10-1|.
TGCGCCAGCAGTGAGTCGGGCCAGACCTCCTACGAGCAGTACTTC
CASSESGQTSYEQYF
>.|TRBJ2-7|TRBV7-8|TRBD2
TGTGCCAGCAGACTGACTCCAGGGGGACTAGCGGGTTACGAGCAGTACTTC
CASRLTPGGLAGYEQYF
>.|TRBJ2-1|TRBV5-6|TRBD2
TGTGCCAGCAGCTTGGCGGCTAGCGGGGGGGCAGGGTTCTTC
CASSLAASGGAGFF
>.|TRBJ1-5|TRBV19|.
TGTGCCAGTAGTCCCTACGAGCGGGGGGGGCCCCAGCATTTT
CASSPYERGGPQHF
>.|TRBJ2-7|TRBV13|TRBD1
TGTGCCAGCAGCTTAGGGACAGGGCAGGTCCACGAGCAGTACTTC
CASSLGTGQVHEQYF
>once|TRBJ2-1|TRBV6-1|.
TGTGCCAGCAGTGAAGGTTGGCGGGGACCCGAGAATGAGCAGTTCTTC
CASSEGWRGPENEQFF
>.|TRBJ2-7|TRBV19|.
TGTGCCAGTAGTGCACCTCTAGCCTATAGAATCCACGAGCAGTACTTC
CASSAPLAYRIHEQYF
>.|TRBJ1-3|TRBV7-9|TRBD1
TGTGCCAGCCGCCTCGGACAGGGGGGAAACACCATATATTTT
CASRLGQGGNTIYF
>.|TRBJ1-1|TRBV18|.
TGTGCCAGCTCACCACCCCCCAGGAACACTGAAGCTTTCTTT
CASSPPPRNTEAFF
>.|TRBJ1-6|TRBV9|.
TGTGCCAGCAAGGGGCAGGGGAATTCACCCCTCCACTTT
CASKGQGNSPLHF
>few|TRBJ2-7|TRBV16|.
TGTGCCAGCAGCCCCCTCTCGAGCGAGCAGTACTTC
CASSPLSSEQYF
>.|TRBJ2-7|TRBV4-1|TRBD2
TGCGCCAGCAGCCAGGGACTAGCGGGAGGCTACGAGCAGTACTTC
CASSQGLAGGYEQYF
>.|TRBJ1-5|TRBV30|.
TGTGCCTGGAGCGGTCCGGGACAATTAATCATGCCCCAGCATTTT
CAWSGPGQLIMPQHF
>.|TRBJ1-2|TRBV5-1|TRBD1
TGCGCCAGCAGCTTACAGGGGGCAGGTGGCTACACCTTC
CASSLQGAGGYTF
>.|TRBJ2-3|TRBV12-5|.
TGTGCTAGTGGCGAGTCCTCTGGCGGTCTCCGCACAGATACGCAGTATTTT
CASGESSGGLRTDTQYF
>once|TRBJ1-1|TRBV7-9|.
TGTGCCAGCGGAGGCGGCAGAATGAACACTGAAGCTTTCTTT
CASGGGRMNTEAFF
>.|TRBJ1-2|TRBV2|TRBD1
TGTGCCAGCAGATTCGAACAGGGGGCGGTTGTTGGCTACACCTTC
CASRFEQGAVVGYTF
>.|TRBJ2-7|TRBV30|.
TGTGCTTGCGAGAGGAACGTCTACGAGCAGTACTTC
CACERNVYEQYF
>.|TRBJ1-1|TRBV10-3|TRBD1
TGTGCCATCAGTGAGACAGGGGGTACTCACACTGAAGCTTTCTTT
CAISETGGTHTEAFF